This TCR beta chain was documented in a study of blood T cell repertoires in COVID-19 (dated by TCRdb to 2020 to 2021). General notes on the study: Samples covering the acute and convalescent phases of COVID-19 were provided by collaborators in the United States, Italy and Spain. The prospective study material was composed of cDNA or gDNA derived from T cells, B-cell-depleted T cells, or PBMCs. Deeply sampled blood TCRbeta repertoires from subjects exposed to, actively infected with, or recovered from COVID-19 were included in the dataset. A freely available public database, intended as a resource for researchers studying the immune response to SARS-CoV-2, is where the repertoires were released. Samples were obtained from the ongoing ImmuneRACE study (first 160 participants) and from approximately 1,200 subjects provided by 6 global collaborators. The sample metadata nearly always contained a de-identified subject ID, COVID-19 status, age in years and sex. Where HLA class I and class II types were available, the types were taken from metadata supplied by the sample provider, not from assay-based typing. Study-level results and caveats: The amount of clinical and demographic metadata varied by source and participant and was provided uncurated.

At one collaborating source in Seattle, patients were enrolled during active infection and were followed longitudinally through the course of disease. The collaborating institutions used their own protocols to collect whole blood in K2EDTA tubes. For TCRbeta analysis, collaborators shipped samples as frozen whole blood, isolated PBMCs, or DNA extracted from either of those sample types. TCRbeta CDR3 regions were amplified from genomic DNA using the immunoSEQ Assay, a bias-controlled multiplex PCR. From the authors' description of their analysis: Within the assay, amplification of reference gene primers was used to estimate how many nucleated cells each sample contained. Sequence reads were collapsed and filtered to measure the absolute abundance of every unique TCRbeta CDR3 rearrangement. Productive Simpson clonality was computed per sample as the square root of Simpson's diversity index over productive rearrangements. Not all clones reach the TCRdb copy of this immuneACCESS table, which keeps in-frame sequences only. Checked studies attribute under half of the gap to unresolved V genes and leave the rest unexplained. V, J and clone size derive from that table, while D and trimming were established from the DNA sequence. The sample has tens of thousands of clones on record, approximately 85% of them singletons. 9.6% of the sample is in the top ten clones.

CDR1 and CDR2 are drawn from the germline V gene (reference sequence): SGHKS, YYEKEE. V lost 4 bases and J lost 0 bases, and the count of bases not matched to a germline gene is 13. The CDR3 starts with the cysteine, ends with the phenylalanine, and has 18 residues. Here the CDR3 DNA is all that survives: 54 bases in frame from base 1. Concerning this clone itself: The antigen this receptor binds is unknown. Per-base quality was not reported, and no clone a single base away is much larger than it.

This clonotype originated in a man aged 50 to 60 with COVID-19, enrolled during active disease. This sequence uses TRBV5-5 and TRBJ1-5; 7 bases in between match TRBD1. Sequenced sample: peripheral blood. In nucleotides, the sequence is TGTGCCAGCAGCGCCACAGCTATGAGGGACAGTAGCAATCAGCCCCAGCATTTT. It translates to CASSATAMRDSSNQPQHF.